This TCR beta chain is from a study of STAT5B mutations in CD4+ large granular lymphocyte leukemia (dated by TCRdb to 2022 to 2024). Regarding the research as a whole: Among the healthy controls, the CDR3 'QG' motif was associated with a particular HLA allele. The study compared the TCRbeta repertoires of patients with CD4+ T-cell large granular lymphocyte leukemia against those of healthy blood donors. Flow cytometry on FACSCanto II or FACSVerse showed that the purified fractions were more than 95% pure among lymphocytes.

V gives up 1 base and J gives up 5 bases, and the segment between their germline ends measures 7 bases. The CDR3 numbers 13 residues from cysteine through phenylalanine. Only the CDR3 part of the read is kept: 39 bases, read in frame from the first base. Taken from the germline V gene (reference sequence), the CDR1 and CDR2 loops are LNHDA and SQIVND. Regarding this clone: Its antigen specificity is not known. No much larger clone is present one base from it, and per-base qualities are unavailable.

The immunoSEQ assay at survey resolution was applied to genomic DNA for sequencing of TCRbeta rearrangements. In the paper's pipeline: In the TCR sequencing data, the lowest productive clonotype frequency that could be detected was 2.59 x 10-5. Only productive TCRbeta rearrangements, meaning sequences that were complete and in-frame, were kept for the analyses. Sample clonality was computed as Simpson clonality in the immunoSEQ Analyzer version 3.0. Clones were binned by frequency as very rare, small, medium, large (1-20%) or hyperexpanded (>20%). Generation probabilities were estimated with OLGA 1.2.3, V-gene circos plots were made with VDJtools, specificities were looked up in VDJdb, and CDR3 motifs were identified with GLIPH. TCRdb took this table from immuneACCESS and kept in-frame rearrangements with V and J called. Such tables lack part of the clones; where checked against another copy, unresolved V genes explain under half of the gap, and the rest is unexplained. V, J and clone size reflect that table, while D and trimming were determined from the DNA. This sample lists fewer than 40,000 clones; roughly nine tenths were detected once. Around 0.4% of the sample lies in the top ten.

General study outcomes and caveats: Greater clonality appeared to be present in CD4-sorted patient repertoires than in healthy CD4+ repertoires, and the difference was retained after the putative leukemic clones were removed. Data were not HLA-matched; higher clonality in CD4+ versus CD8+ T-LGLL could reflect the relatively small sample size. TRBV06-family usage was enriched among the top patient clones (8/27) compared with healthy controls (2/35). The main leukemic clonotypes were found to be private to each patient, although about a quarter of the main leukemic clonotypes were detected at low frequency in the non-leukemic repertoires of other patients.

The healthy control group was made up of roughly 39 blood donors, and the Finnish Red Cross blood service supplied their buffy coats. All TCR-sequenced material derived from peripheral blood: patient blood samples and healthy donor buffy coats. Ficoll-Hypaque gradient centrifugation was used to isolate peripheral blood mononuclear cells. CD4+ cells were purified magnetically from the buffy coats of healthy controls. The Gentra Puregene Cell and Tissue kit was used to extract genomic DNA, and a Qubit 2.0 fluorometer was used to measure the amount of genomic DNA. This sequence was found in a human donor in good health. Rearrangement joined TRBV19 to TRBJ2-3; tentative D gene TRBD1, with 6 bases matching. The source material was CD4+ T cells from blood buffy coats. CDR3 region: CASSIAGEDTQYF. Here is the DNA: TGTGCCAGTAGTATAGCAGGGGAAGATACGCAGTATTTT.